What follows describes a single T cell receptor beta chain. Other DNA sequences in the same sample also yield this CDR3. Generated by immunoSEQ multiplex PCR, the TCRdb table keeps only in-frame clones and is missing some. The data contain about 2.4 million clones, just over 90% of them seen just once; the ten biggest clones take up about 0.13%. This sample was included in a study of shared clonotypes between healthy human individuals. Sequences were obtained from naive CD4+ T cells sorted from blood. Stated subset: CD45RA+ positively selected. This TCR derives from a man between 18 and 29 years old in good health.

CDR3 DNA sequence: TGCGCCAGCAGTGAGTCTGTGGGAAACACCATATATTTT. Its translation is CASSESVGNTIYF. The J gene is TRBJ1-3, the V gene TRBV10-1, with D hard to call. CDR1 WNHNN and CDR2 SYGVQD come from the germline V gene (reference sequence). V lost 0 bases and J 4 bases, leaving 4 bases between the germline ends. This CDR3 has 13 amino acids.